This entry features one T cell receptor beta chain sequence. The sample is drawn from a study of blood T cell repertoires in COVID-19. The germline V gene has CDR1 SNHLY and CDR2 FYNNEI. V shed 7 bases and J 8 bases; nucleotides not matched to a gene: 7. This CDR3 comprises 12 residues. In the original processing: Scientists estimated how many nucleated cells there were by amplifying reference gene primers. TCRdb's table, derived via immunoSEQ multiplex PCR, lists solely in-frame clones and lacks some. V and J calls and clone size come straight from that table; D and trimming were deduced from the DNA. This sample yields about 99,000 clones, of which roughly four fifths are seen a single time; less than 6% belongs to the top ten.

The V gene is TRBV2, the J gene TRBJ1-2, with TRBD1 identical over 7 bases. The sample consisted of peripheral blood. This TCR came from a man aged 80 or over with COVID-19, enrolled during active disease. The CDR3 DNA sequence: TGTGCCAGCACCGCAGGGGGTAGGGGCTACACCTTC. This codes for CASTAGGRGYTF.